This is a list of T cell receptor beta chains from one sample in a study of T-cell memory formation after mild COVID-19. One entry per CDR3 protein results from TCRdb running MiXCR on the 5' RACE reads. The sample has 530,000 or so distinct CDR3 sequences; roughly a sixth are singletons. Material for sequencing was PBMCs or a T cell subset sorted from them (not recorded which). These receptors originate from an adult woman who had mild COVID-19 (a few samples of this study predate the infection). Cell type and time point are not known. Both conserved end residues are part of each CDR3. D genes are given only for firm matches. A row's size may be missing; if present it is once, few, many or a size class.

>TRBV24-1|TRBD1|few|TRBJ1-2
TGTGCCACCAGTGATTGGAAGACAGGGGACTATGGCTACACCTTC
CATSDWKTGDYGYTF
>TRBV5-6|.|.|TRBJ1-2
TGTGCCAGCAGCTTGGCCCTGGGGGCAGGGGTAAATGGCTACACCTTC
CASSLALGAGVNGYTF
>TRBV21-1|.|.|TRBJ2-7
TGTGCCAGCAGAACCGGGACAGGGCGACAAGAGCAGTACTTC
CASRTGTGRQEQYF
>TRBV12-3/TRBV12-4|.|.|TRBJ2-1
TGTGCCAGCAGTTTCCGACATCCCACTTCCGCGGAGCAGTTCTTC
CASSFRHPTSAEQFF
>TRBV5-1|TRBD2|few|TRBJ2-1
TGCGCCAGCAGCCCACCGGAACTAGCGGGAGGCTTTGAGCAGTTCTTC
CASSPPELAGGFEQFF
>TRBV7-2|TRBD1|few|TRBJ1-3
TGTGCCAGCAGCTCGGACAGGGTTACTGGAAACACCATATATTTT
CASSSDRVTGNTIYF
>TRBV7-2|TRBD1|few|TRBJ1-1
TGTGCCAGCAGCTTAGTGGTACAGGGGCAAGAAGCTTTCTTT
CASSLVVQGQEAFF
>TRBV18|.|.|TRBJ1-5
TGTGCCAGCTCACTTTCAATTTTAGGACGAGGGGGAGGCAATCAGCCCCAGCATTTT
CASSLSILGRGGGNQPQHF
>TRBV7-8|TRBD2|many|TRBJ2-1
TGTGCCAGCAGCTTTACTAGCGGCTACAATGAGCAGTTCTTC
CASSFTSGYNEQFF
>TRBV3-1|TRBD2|.|TRBJ2-1
TGTGCCAGCAGCCAGTTAGCGGGGCCCGCCTACAATGAGCAGTTCTTC
CASSQLAGPAYNEQFF
>TRBV19|TRBD2|few|TRBJ2-4
TGTGCCAGTAACCCCGGAGCGGGGGGGATCATTCAGTACTTC
CASNPGAGGIIQYF
>TRBV4-3|.|.|TRBJ2-3
TGCGCCAGCAGCCCTGCTCAGTATTTT
CASSPAQYF
>TRBV11-2|TRBD2|.|TRBJ2-1
TGTGCCAGCAGCGGCTTTTCGACTAGCGGGAGCGCCATTGAGCAGTTCTTC
CASSGFSTSGSAIEQFF
>TRBV5-1|.|few|TRBJ2-2
TGCGCCAGCAGCGTGGGGGCGCCGGCCGGGGAGCTGTTTTTT
CASSVGAPAGELFF
>TRBV20-1|TRBD1|.|TRBJ1-2
TGCAGTGCTTTCCGACAGGGGGCCGGCTATGGCTACACCTTC
CSAFRQGAGYGYTF
>TRBV10-3|.|.|TRBJ2-2
TGTGCCACCCGGGACTTAAACACCGGGGAGCTGTTTTTT
CATRDLNTGELFF
>TRBV5-1|.|few|TRBJ2-1
TGCGCCAGCAGCTTGGCGTCAGGGATATACAATGAGCAGTTCTTC
CASSLASGIYNEQFF
>TRBV30|.|.|TRBJ2-7
TGTGCCTGGAGTGGGACATTCCCCTACGAGCAGTACTTC
CAWSGTFPYEQYF
>TRBV18|.|few|TRBJ2-3
TGTGCCAGCTCACGAAGACAGGAGGATACGCAGTATTTT
CASSRRQEDTQYF
>TRBV24-1|.|few|TRBJ2-3
TGTGCCACCAGTCCGAAGGGCCCAGATACGCAGTATTTT
CATSPKGPDTQYF
>TRBV7-2|TRBD1|.|TRBJ2-3
TGTGCCAGCAGCTTTTGGGACAGATACAGCACAGATACGCAGTATTTT
CASSFWDRYSTDTQYF
>TRBV12-3/TRBV12-4|.|.|TRBJ2-1
TGTGCCAGCAGCACGGGACTCCCCCTGGGGGTGCAGTTCTTC
CASSTGLPLGVQFF
>TRBV27|TRBD1|.|TRBJ2-7
TGTGCCAGCAGTCCTAATATACAGGGGGCCGGCGAGCAGTACTTC
CASSPNIQGAGEQYF
>TRBV7-2|.|few|TRBJ2-1
TGTGCCAGCAGCTTAACATGGCAGAGGAATGAGCAGTTCTTC
CASSLTWQRNEQFF
>TRBV6-5|TRBD1|.|TRBJ2-1
TGTGCCAGCAGTGCGGGACAGGGGTACCACAATGAGCAGTTCTTC
CASSAGQGYHNEQFF
>TRBV3-1|.|few|TRBJ1-1
TGTGCCAGCCAGCCAGACCCCGGGAACACTGAAGCTTTCTTT
CASQPDPGNTEAFF
>TRBV5-4|.|few|TRBJ1-1
TGTGCCAGCAGCTTATTCGGGGCTGGCGGCACTGAAGCTTTCTTT
CASSLFGAGGTEAFF
>TRBV7-9|.|.|TRBJ1-2
TGTGCCAGCAGCCCTATCCCCGTTGATGGCTACACCTTC
CASSPIPVDGYTF
>TRBV29-1|TRBD2|few|TRBJ2-1
TGCAGCGTTCTCGGAGCGGGAGACAATGAGCAGTTCTTC
CSVLGAGDNEQFF
>TRBV24-1|.|many|TRBJ2-2
TGTGCCATTGAGGCTAGTGCCGGGGAGCTGTTTTTT
CAIEASAGELFF
>TRBV7-8|TRBD1|.|TRBJ1-6
TGTGCCAGCAGCCCGGGACAGGTAGTCGATTCACCCCTCCACTTT
CASSPGQVVDSPLHF
>TRBV7-8|TRBD1|.|TRBJ1-1
TGTGCCAGCAGCCGTCGGGGACAGGGGGCGGTTAGCACTGAAGCTTTCTTT
CASSRRGQGAVSTEAFF
>TRBV15|TRBD2|few|TRBJ2-1
TGTGCCACCAGCAGGGTCATTAGCGGGAGGCGGGATGAGCAGTTCTTC
CATSRVISGRRDEQFF
>TRBV19|TRBD2|.|TRBJ2-2
TGTGCCAGTAGTATTGCGGGGGGCGGCAACACCGGGGAGCTGTTTTTT
CASSIAGGGNTGELFF
>TRBV3-1|.|few|TRBJ2-7
TGTGCCAGCAGCCAAGATCCAGTGCAGTACTTC
CASSQDPVQYF
>TRBV9|.|.|TRBJ2-2
TGTGCCAGCAGCGATGGAGATCTGGACGGGGAGCTGTTTTTT
CASSDGDLDGELFF
>TRBV4-1|.|.|TRBJ1-1
TGCGCCAGCAGCCAAGATTTGCGGAGTGAAGCTTTCTTT
CASSQDLRSEAFF
>TRBV12-3/TRBV12-4|.|.|TRBJ2-1
TGTGCCAGCAGTTTTTTACAGGGCCCCTACAATGAGCAGTTCTTC
CASSFLQGPYNEQFF
>TRBV14|.|.|TRBJ2-3
TGTGCCAGCAGCCAAGATGAGGCGGGTATTAAGCCAGATACGCAGTATTTT
CASSQDEAGIKPDTQYF
>TRBV7-2|TRBD1|few|TRBJ1-1
TGTGCCAGCAGCCGACAGGGGGCCAAGAACACTGAAGCTTTCTTT
CASSRQGAKNTEAFF
>TRBV6-1|.|.|TRBJ1-4
TGTGCCAGCAGTGGTGAGCTGGGGCGGGAAAAACTGTTTTTT
CASSGELGREKLFF
>TRBV10-3|.|.|TRBJ2-6
TGTGCCATCAGTGGTTTCTCTGGGGCCAACGTCCTGACTTTC
CAISGFSGANVLTF
>TRBV5-1|TRBD1|.|TRBJ2-2
TGCGCCAGCAGCCCCGACAGGGTTCGCACCGGGGAGCTGTTTTTT
CASSPDRVRTGELFF
>TRBV27|.|few|TRBJ1-6
TGTGCCAGCAGTCCCTGGGGGGCGGATAATTCACCCCTCCACTTT
CASSPWGADNSPLHF
>TRBV9|TRBD1|few|TRBJ2-3
TGTGCCAGCAGCGCCCTCCCCGACAGGGGCTATCCAGATACGCAGTATTTT
CASSALPDRGYPDTQYF
>TRBV20-1|.|few|TRBJ2-7
TGCAGTGCTGGAAGGGCCAACAGATACGAGCAGTACTTC
CSAGRANRYEQYF
>TRBV5-1|.|few|TRBJ2-1
TGCGCCAGCAGGCGCGCTAGTGAGCAGTTCTTC
CASRRASEQFF
>TRBV29-1|.|.|TRBJ1-4
TGCAGCGTTGGATTTGGAGTTTCGACGGGAAAACTGTTTTTT
CSVGFGVSTGKLFF
>TRBV5-1|.|few|TRBJ1-4
TGCGCCAGCAGCCCAGGGTACCCTAATGAAAAACTGTTTTTT
CASSPGYPNEKLFF
>TRBV5-1|TRBD1|once|TRBJ2-6
TGCGCCAGCAGCTTATGGACAGGGGTCTCTGGGGCCAACGTCCTGACTTTC
CASSLWTGVSGANVLTF
>TRBV30|.|many|TRBJ2-7
TGTGCCTGGAGTGGGGGATACTACGAGCAGTACTTC
CAWSGGYYEQYF